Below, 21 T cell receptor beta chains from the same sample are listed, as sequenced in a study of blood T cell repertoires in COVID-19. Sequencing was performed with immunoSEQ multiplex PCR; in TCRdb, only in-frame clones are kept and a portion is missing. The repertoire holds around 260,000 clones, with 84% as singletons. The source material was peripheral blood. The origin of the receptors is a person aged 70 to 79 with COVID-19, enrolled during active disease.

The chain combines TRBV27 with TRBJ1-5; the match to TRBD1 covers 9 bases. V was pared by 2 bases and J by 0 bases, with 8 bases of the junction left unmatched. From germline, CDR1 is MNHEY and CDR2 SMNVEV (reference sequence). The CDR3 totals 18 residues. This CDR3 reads CASSLPGQGAHSNQPQHF. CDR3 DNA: TGTGCCAGCAGTTTACCGGGACAGGGAGCTCATAGCAATCAGCCCCAGCATTTT.

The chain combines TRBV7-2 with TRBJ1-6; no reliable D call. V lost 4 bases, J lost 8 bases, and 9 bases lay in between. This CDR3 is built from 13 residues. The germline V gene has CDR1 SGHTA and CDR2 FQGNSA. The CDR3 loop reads CASSYDTYSPLHF. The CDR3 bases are TGTGCCAGCAGCTATGACACTTATTCACCCCTCCACTTT. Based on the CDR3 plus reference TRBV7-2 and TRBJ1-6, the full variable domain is GAGVSQSPSNKVTEKGKDVELRCDPISGHTALYWYRQSLGQGLEFLIYFQGNSAPDKSGLPSDRFSAERTGGSVSTLTIQRTQQEDSAVYLCASSYDTYSPLHFGNGTRLTVT.

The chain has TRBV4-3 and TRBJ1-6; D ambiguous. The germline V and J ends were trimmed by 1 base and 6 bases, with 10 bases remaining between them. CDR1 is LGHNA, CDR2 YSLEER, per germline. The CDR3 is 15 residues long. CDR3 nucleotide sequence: TGCGCCAGCAGCCAAGGGACTGGTGCTAATTCACCCCTCCACTTT. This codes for CASSQGTGANSPLHF.

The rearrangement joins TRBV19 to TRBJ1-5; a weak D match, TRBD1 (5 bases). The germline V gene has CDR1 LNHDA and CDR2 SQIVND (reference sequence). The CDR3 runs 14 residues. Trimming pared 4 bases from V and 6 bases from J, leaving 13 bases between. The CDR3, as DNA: TGTGCCAGTAGTAAAAGCCAGGGTTTTCAGCCCCAGCATTTT. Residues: CASSKSQGFQPQHF.

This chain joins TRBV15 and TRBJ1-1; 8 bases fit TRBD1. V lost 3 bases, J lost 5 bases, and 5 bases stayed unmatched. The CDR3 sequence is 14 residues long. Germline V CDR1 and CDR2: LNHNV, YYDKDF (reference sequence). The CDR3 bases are TGTGCCACCAGCAGGGGGACAGGAGGGACTGAAGCTTTCTTT. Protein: CATSRGTGGTEAFF.

Written as DNA, the CDR3 is TGTGCCAGTAGTATAAGGGGAGGGGGACGGAGCAATCAGCCCCAGCATTTT. Amino acids: CASSIRGGGRSNQPQHF. This chain connects TRBV19 to TRBJ1-5, with D perhaps TRBD1 (6 bases). V shed 2 bases and J shed 1 base, with 15 bases lying between them. The CDR3 loop spans 17 amino acids. Germline V gives CDR1 LNHDA, CDR2 SQIVND (reference sequence).

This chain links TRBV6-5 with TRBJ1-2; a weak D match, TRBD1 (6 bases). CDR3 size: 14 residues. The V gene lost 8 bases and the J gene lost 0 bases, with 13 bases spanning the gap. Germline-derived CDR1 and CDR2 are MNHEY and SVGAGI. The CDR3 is CASAGAVTNYGYTF. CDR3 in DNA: TGTGCCAGCGCAGGGGCAGTAACTAACTATGGCTACACCTTC.

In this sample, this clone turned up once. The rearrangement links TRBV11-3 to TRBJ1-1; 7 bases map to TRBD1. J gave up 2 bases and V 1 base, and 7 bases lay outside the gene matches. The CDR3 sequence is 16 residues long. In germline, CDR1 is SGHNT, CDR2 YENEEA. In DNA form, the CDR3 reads TGTGCCAGCAGCTTAGCAGGGGGGAAGATAAACACTGAAGCTTTCTTT. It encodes CASSLAGGKINTEAFF.

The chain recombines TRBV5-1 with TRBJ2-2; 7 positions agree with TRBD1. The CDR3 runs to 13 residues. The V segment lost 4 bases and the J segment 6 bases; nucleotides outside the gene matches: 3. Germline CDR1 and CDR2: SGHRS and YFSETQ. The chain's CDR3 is CASSRDSPGELFF. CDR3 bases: TGCGCCAGCAGCAGGGACAGCCCCGGGGAGCTGTTTTTT.

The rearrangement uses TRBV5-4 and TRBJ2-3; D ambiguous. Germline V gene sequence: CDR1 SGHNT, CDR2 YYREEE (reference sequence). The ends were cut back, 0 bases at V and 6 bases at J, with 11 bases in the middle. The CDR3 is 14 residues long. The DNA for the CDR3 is TGTGCCAGCAGCTTGGGTGGGCCCAGGGATACGCAGTATTTT. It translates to CASSLGGPRDTQYF.

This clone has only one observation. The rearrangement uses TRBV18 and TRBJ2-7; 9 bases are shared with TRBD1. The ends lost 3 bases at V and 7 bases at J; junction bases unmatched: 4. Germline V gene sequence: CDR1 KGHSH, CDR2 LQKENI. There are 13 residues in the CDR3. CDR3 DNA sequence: TGTGCCAGCTCACCGGGGACAGGGTGGGAGCAGTACTTC. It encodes CASSPGTGWEQYF.

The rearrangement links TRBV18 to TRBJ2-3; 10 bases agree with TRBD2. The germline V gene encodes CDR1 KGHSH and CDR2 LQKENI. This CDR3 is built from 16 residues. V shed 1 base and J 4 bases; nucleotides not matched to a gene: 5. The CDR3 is CASSPLAGGLSDTQYF. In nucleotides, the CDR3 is TGTGCCAGCTCACCACTAGCGGGGGGCCTCTCAGATACGCAGTATTTT.

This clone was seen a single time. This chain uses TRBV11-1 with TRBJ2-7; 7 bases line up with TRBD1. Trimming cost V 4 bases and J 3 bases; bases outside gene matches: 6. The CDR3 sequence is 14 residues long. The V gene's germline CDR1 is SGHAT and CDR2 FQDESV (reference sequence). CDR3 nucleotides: TGTGCCAGCAGCTCGTGGGACAGATTCTACGAGCAGTACTTC. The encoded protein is CASSSWDRFYEQYF.

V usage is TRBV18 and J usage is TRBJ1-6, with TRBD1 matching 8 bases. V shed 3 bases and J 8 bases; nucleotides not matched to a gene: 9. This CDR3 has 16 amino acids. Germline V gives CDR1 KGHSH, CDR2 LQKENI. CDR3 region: CASSPSSQGAYSPLHF. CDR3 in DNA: TGTGCCAGCTCACCCTCTTCGCAGGGGGCCTATTCACCCCTCCACTTT. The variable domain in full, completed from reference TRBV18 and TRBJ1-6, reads NAGVMQNPRHLVRRRGQEARLRCSPMKGHSHVYWYRQLPEEGLKFMVYLQKENIIDESGMPKERFSAEFPKEGPSILRIQQVVRGDSAAYFCASSPSSQGAYSPLHFGNGTRLTVT.

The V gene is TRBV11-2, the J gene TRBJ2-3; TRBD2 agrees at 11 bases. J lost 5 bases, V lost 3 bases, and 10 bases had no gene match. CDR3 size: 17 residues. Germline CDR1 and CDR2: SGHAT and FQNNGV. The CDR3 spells CASSFSGLAGGRDTQYF. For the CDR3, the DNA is TGTGCCAGCAGCTTTTCGGGGTTAGCGGGGGGGCGAGATACGCAGTATTTT.

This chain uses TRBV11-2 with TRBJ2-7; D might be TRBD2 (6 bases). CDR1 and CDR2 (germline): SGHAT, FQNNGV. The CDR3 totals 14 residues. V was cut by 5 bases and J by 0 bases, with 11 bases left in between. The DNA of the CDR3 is TGTGCCAGCAGCGGCCTAGCGTTCTCCTACGAGCAGTACTTC. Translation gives CASSGLAFSYEQYF.

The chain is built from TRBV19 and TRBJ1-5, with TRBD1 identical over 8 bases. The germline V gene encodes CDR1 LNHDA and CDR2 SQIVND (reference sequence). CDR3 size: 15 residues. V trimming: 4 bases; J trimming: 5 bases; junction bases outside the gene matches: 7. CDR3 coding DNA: TGTGCCAGTAGTAGCGGACAGGGCGGGGATCAGCCCCAGCATTTT. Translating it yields CASSSGQGGDQPQHF.

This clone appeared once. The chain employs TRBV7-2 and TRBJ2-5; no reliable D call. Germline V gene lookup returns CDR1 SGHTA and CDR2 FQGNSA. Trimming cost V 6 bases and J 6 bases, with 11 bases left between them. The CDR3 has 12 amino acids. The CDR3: CASRGETQTQYF. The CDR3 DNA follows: TGTGCCAGCAGGGGTGAGACACAGACCCAGTACTTC.

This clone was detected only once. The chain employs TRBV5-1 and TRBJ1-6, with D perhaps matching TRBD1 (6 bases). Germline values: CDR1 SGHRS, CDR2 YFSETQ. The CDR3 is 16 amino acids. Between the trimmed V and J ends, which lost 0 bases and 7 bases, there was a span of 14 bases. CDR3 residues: CASSLAAGAANSPLHF. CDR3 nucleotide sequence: TGCGCCAGCAGCTTGGCGGCAGGGGCGGCCAATTCACCCCTCCACTTT.

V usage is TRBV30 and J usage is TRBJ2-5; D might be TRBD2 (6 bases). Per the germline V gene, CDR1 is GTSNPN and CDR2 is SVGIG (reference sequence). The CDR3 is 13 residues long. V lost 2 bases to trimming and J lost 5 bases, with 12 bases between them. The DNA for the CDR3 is TGTGCCTGGAGTCCCGCGGGGCGGGAGACCCAGTACTTC. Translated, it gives CAWSPAGRETQYF.

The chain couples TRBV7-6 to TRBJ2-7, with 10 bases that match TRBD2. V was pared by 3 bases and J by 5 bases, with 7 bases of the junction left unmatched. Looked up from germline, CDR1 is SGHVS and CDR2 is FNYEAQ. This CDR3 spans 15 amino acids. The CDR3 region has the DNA TGTGCCAGCAGCTTTGTCGCTAGCGGGAGTAACGAGCAGTACTTC. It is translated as CASSFVASGSNEQYF.